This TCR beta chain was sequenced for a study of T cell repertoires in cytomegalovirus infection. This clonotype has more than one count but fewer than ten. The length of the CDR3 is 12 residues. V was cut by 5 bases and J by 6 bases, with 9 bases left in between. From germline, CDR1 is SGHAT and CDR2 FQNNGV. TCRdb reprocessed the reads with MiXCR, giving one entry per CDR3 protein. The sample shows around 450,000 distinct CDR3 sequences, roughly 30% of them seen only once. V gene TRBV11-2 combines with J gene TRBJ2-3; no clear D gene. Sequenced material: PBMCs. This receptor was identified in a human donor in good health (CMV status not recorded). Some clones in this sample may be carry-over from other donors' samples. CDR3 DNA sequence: TGTGCCAGCAGCCCGGACGCGGATACGCAGTATTTT. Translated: CASSPDADTQYF.